These 29 T cell receptor beta chains originate from one sample sequenced in a study of persistence of HIV-infected CD4 T cells. Anti-CD3/anti-CD28 beads served as a nonspecific positive control stimulus. CD4+ T cells upregulating both CD40 ligand and CD69 were sorted as responding cells. The antigens these receptors bind are not known. The libraries were made with immunoSEQ version 4 in survey mode. Sequencing was performed with immunoSEQ multiplex PCR; in TCRdb, only in-frame clones are kept and a portion is missing. In the table there are 40,000 to 60,000 clones, just under 90% of which are singletons. The material was CD4+ T cells sorted from PBMCs after roughly 18-hour stimulation, obtained from a patient who received antiretroviral therapy. Receptors originate from an adult woman with HIV who was CMV-seropositive.

This clone was counted once. The V call is TRBV28, the J call TRBJ1-5, with D unresolved. The length of the CDR3 is 15 residues. Germline loops: CDR1 MDHEN, CDR2 SYDVKM. Trimming took off 5 bases at V and 1 base at J, with 12 bases between the two ends. The CDR3 DNA reads TGTGCCAGCAGTCCACTCCCGGCGAGCAATCAGCCCCAGCATTTT. Its protein product is CASSPLPASNQPQHF.

The gene calls are TRBV9 and TRBJ2-6; D unclear. CDR3 length equals 17 residues. Per germline, CDR1 SGDLS and CDR2 YYNGEE. V lost 2 bases and J lost 0, with 12 bases in between. The CDR3, as DNA: TGTGCCAGCAGCGTTCAGGTCAGCTCCTCTGGGGCCAACGTCCTGACTTTC. As protein: CASSVQVSSSGANVLTF.

The V gene is TRBV15, the J gene TRBJ2-1, with D unresolved. V lost 4 bases, J lost 9 bases, and 13 bases lay in between. CDR1 LNHNV and CDR2 YYDKDF come from the germline V gene (reference sequence). There are 13 residues in the CDR3. This chain's CDR3 is CATSMVAQSEQFF. The CDR3 DNA reads TGTGCCACCAGCATGGTAGCTCAGAGTGAGCAGTTCTTC.

V is TRBV19 and J is TRBJ2-5, with 9 nucleotides matching TRBD1. CDR1 is LNHDA and CDR2 is SQIVND in the germline V gene (reference sequence). The CDR3 runs 14 residues. Trimming removed 6 bases from V and 4 bases from J; junction bases left unmatched: 6. The CDR3 nucleotides read TGTGCCAGTAGCCGGGGGACAGGGTTAGAGACCCAGTACTTC. The encoded protein is CASSRGTGLETQYF.

The chain carries TRBV9 and TRBJ2-3; no clear D gene. The CDR3 has 13 amino acids. V was shortened by 4 bases and J by 1 base, with 7 bases between the two germline ends. In germline, CDR1 is SGDLS, CDR2 YYNGEE. CDR3 bases: TGTGCCAGCAGCATCGGTGGCACAGATACGCAGTATTTT. It specifies CASSIGGTDTQYF.

The table lists this clone with a few counts. V gene TRBV2 combines with J gene TRBJ1-1; D is undetermined. Germline values: CDR1 SNHLY, CDR2 FYNNEI. V lost 11 bases and J 1 base, leaving 11 bases between the germline ends. CDR3 length: 12 residues. DNA for the CDR3: TGTGCCGGTAAGATGCCGAACACTGAAGCTTTCTTT. Translating gives CAGKMPNTEAFF.

V is TRBV18 and J is TRBJ1-1, with 8 bases aligning to TRBD1. Germline V gene lookup returns CDR1 KGHSH and CDR2 LQKENI. The V gene end was trimmed by 3 bases and the J gene end by 5 bases; junction bases not matched to a gene: 14. The CDR3 has 17 residues. CDR3 DNA sequence: TGTGCCAGCTCACCCTTCATCGGACAGGGAAGGAGGACTGAAGCTTTCTTT. Protein: CASSPFIGQGRRTEAFF.

V and J are TRBV18 and TRBJ1-1, with TRBD1 identical over 8 bases. The CDR3 has 15 residues. Trimming cost V 2 bases and J 8 bases; bases outside gene matches: 10. Per the germline V gene, CDR1 is KGHSH and CDR2 is LQKENI. CDR3 loop: CASSPIQGAFVEAFF. In nucleotides, the CDR3 is TGTGCCAGCTCACCAATCCAGGGGGCGTTCGTAGAAGCTTTCTTT.

CDR3 DNA: TGCAGCTTAACACAGACAGGGTACCAAGAGACCCAGTACTTC. Translated, it gives CSLTQTGYQETQYF. The V and J genes are TRBV29-1 and TRBJ2-5; 7 bases line up with TRBD1. V lost 8 bases to trimming and J lost 0 bases; unmatched junction nucleotides: 9. This CDR3 comprises 14 residues. The germline gives CDR1 SQVTM, CDR2 ANQGSEA. The whole variable domain, remainder taken from reference TRBV29-1 and TRBJ2-5, is SAVISQKPSRDICQRGTSLTIQCQVDSQVTMMFWYRQQPGQSLTLIATANQGSEATYESGFVIDKFPISRPNLTFSTLTVSNMSPEDSSIYLCSLTQTGYQETQYFGPGTRLLVL.

V is TRBV2 and J is TRBJ1-5, with a possible D match to TRBD1 (5 bases). Trimming took 5 bases from V and 4 from J, leaving 18 bases between them. This CDR3 has 16 amino acids. Germline V gene data show CDR1 as SNHLY and CDR2 as FYNNEI. The CDR3 region is CASSTGTVPSNQPQHF. The DNA of the CDR3 is TGTGCCAGCAGTACCGGGACGGTCCCTTCTAATCAGCCCCAGCATTTT.

V usage is TRBV7-2 and J usage is TRBJ1-3; D is ambiguous. This CDR3 comprises 16 residues. Per germline, CDR1 SGHTA and CDR2 FQGNSA. Trimming removed 2 bases from V and 2 bases from J, with 13 bases in between. The CDR3 spells CASSLRAPGTGNTIYF. For the CDR3, the DNA is TGTGCCAGCAGCTTACGGGCGCCAGGAACTGGAAACACCATATATTTT.

The chain combines TRBV28 with TRBJ1-4, with D maybe TRBD1 (5 bases). There are 14 residues in the CDR3. Per germline, CDR1 MDHEN and CDR2 SYDVKM. The V gene lost 8 bases and the J gene lost 7 bases, with 17 bases spanning the gap. The CDR3 spells CASRLEGRREKLFF. Written as DNA, the CDR3 is TGTGCCAGCCGCCTAGAGGGGCGCCGTGAAAAACTGTTTTTT.

The chain links TRBV3-1 (or the pseudogene TRBV3-2) to TRBJ2-3, with 8 bases that match TRBD1. V lost 4 bases, J lost 6 bases, and 15 bases stayed unmatched. Germline assignment: CDR1 LGHDT and CDR2 YNNKEL (reference sequence). This CDR3 has 17 residues. The CDR3 spells CASSRRLRPQGVDTQYF. CDR3 sequence (DNA): TGTGCCAGCAGCCGTCGTCTACGGCCACAGGGGGTCGATACGCAGTATTTT.

V usage is TRBV7-6 and J usage is TRBJ1-3; 9 bases are shared with TRBD1. This CDR3 region has 16 residues. V lost 5 bases to trimming and J lost 4 bases; unmatched junction nucleotides: 9. Germline lookup yields CDR1 SGHVS and CDR2 FNYEAQ. CDR3 DNA: TGTGCCAGCAGCGTAGGAGGGACAGGGCTCGGAAACACCATATATTTT. Protein product: CASSVGGTGLGNTIYF.

V usage is TRBV18 and J usage is TRBJ2-7; no clear D gene. V was cut by 6 bases and J by 0 bases, with 12 bases left in between. CDR1 and CDR2 from the germline V gene are KGHSH and LQKENI. This CDR3 region has 14 residues. In nucleotides, the CDR3 is TGTGCCAGCTCTCCAGGCTCAGTCTCCTACGAGCAGTACTTC. Translating gives CASSPGSVSYEQYF.

This sequence joins TRBV6-5 and TRBJ2-7; TRBD2 agrees at 13 bases. Germline V gene lookup returns CDR1 MNHEY and CDR2 SVGAGI. The CDR3 runs to 13 residues. With V trimmed by 11 bases and J by 2 bases, 3 bases remained unmatched. For the CDR3, the DNA is TGTGCCCACGGGACTAGCGGGACCTACGAGCAGTACTTC. Protein product: CAHGTSGTYEQYF.

The rearrangement links TRBV10-3 to TRBJ1-5; 7 positions agree with TRBD1. Germline V lookup: CDR1 ENHRY, CDR2 SYGVKD. The CDR3 consists of 15 residues. V trimming: 0 bases; J trimming: 7 bases; junction bases outside the gene matches: 6. CDR3 loop: CAISESSRGTQPQHF. The CDR3 bases are TGTGCCATCAGTGAGTCTTCCAGGGGGACCCAGCCCCAGCATTTT.

This sequence joins TRBV25-1 and TRBJ2-7; 8 bases fit TRBD1. The J segment lost 4 bases and the V segment lost 4 bases, leaving 6 bases of the junction unmatched. The CDR3 consists of 14 residues. CDR1 and CDR2 from the germline V gene are MGHDK and SYGVNS. The CDR3 region is CASSGTGSVYEQYF. CDR3 nucleotides: TGTGCCAGCAGTGGGACAGGGTCAGTTTACGAGCAGTACTTC.

J is TRBJ2-4 and V is TRBV5-6, with D perhaps matching TRBD1 or TRBD2 (5 bases each). Germline CDR1 is SGHDT and CDR2 is YYEEEE. V was pared by 7 bases and J by 0 bases, with 11 bases between. The CDR3 consists of 14 residues. CDR3 amino acids: CASFGAPAKNIQYF. DNA of the CDR3: TGTGCCAGCTTCGGGGCGCCAGCCAAAAACATTCAGTACTTC.

The chain couples TRBV5-6 to TRBJ2-1; tentative D call: TRBD2 (6 bases). V lost 3 bases to trimming and J lost 2 bases, with 12 bases between them. Germline V gene sequence: CDR1 SGHDT, CDR2 YYEEEE. The CDR3 length is 15 residues. The CDR3 protein is CASSSRGGPYNEQFF. The CDR3 DNA is TGTGCCAGCAGCTCCCGGGGAGGCCCCTACAATGAGCAGTTCTTC. The variable domain in full, completed from reference TRBV5-6 and TRBJ2-1, reads DAGVTQSPTHLIKTRGQQVTLRCSPKSGHDTVSWYQQALGQGPQFIFQYYEEEERQRGNFPDRFSGHQFPNYSSELNVNALLLGDSALYLCASSSRGGPYNEQFFGPGTRLTVL.

The chain uses TRBV28 and TRBJ2-3; 9 bases match TRBD2. Germline V gene data show CDR1 as MDHEN and CDR2 as SYDVKM. The CDR3 loop spans 16 amino acids. J was trimmed by 3 bases and V by 6 bases; bases with no gene match: 10. CDR3 nucleotides: TGTGCCAGCAGGGGTAGTCGACTAGCGGCAACAGATACGCAGTATTTT. It translates to CASRGSRLAATDTQYF.

The rearrangement links TRBV3-1 (or the pseudogene TRBV3-2) to TRBJ2-2, with 11 nucleotides matching TRBD2. The germline V gene has CDR1 LGHDT and CDR2 YNNKEL (reference sequence). The CDR3 length is 16 residues. With 2 bases clipped from V and 7 bases from J, the junction kept 6 bases outside the gene matches. The CDR3 sequence is CASSQTSGSLSGELFF. The CDR3 nucleotides are TGTGCCAGCAGCCAAACTAGCGGGAGCTTGAGCGGGGAGCTGTTTTTT.

This clone was seen just once. The V call is TRBV30, the J call TRBJ1-1, with 7 bases identical to TRBD1. CDR1 GTSNPN and CDR2 SVGIG come from the germline V gene (reference sequence). The CDR3 spans 16 residues. The junction had 12 bases not matched to a gene; V was cut back by 4 bases and J by 1 base. CDR3 loop: CAWMRDSVDSNTEAFF. The DNA of the CDR3 is TGTGCCTGGATGAGGGACAGTGTTGATTCGAACACTGAAGCTTTCTTT.

This sequence joins TRBV5-6 and TRBJ1-1; no definite D call. The CDR3 consists of 14 residues. Per germline, CDR1 SGHDT and CDR2 YYEEEE. The V and J ends lost 4 bases and 0 bases respectively, with 10 bases between them. The DNA for the CDR3 is TGTGCCAGCAGCATCAGACTCTTGAACACTGAAGCTTTCTTT. Translation gives CASSIRLLNTEAFF.

In this sample, this clone turned up a few times. This chain joins TRBV3-1 (or the pseudogene TRBV3-2) and TRBJ1-6; D remains ambiguous. Germline-derived CDR1 and CDR2 are LGHDT and YNNKEL (reference sequence). The germline V and J ends were trimmed by 0 bases and 8 bases, with 8 bases remaining between them. The CDR3 runs to 14 residues. CDR3 nucleotides: TGTGCCAGCAGCCAAGAGGGTCGATATTCACCCCTCCACTTT. It is translated as CASSQEGRYSPLHF.

This sequence joins TRBV5-5 and TRBJ2-5; D may be TRBD1 or TRBD2 (5 bases each). This CDR3 has 16 amino acids. Germline loops: CDR1 SGHKS, CDR2 YYEKEE (reference sequence). Trimming pared 3 bases from V and 0 bases from J, leaving 15 bases between. CDR3 in amino acids: CASSSGPIRYQETQYF. The CDR3 region has the DNA TGTGCCAGCAGCTCGGGACCAATCCGGTACCAAGAGACCCAGTACTTC. Drawing the rest from reference TRBV5-5 and TRBJ2-5, the complete variable domain is DAGVTQSPTHLIKTRGQQVTLRCSPISGHKSVSWYQQVLGQGPQFIFQYYEKEERGRGNFPDRFSARQFPNYSSELNVNALLLGDSALYLCASSSGPIRYQETQYFGPGTRLLVL.

This rearrangement joins TRBV27 to TRBJ2-3; no definite D call. Germline-derived CDR1 and CDR2 are MNHEY and SMNVEV (reference sequence). V lost 4 bases, J lost 1 base, and 27 bases lay in between. The CDR3 consists of 20 residues. The CDR3 bases are TGTGCCAGCAGTTCGTGGAAGACGAAATATAGACTGGTTGGCACAGATACGCAGTATTTT. Residues: CASSSWKTKYRLVGTDTQYF.

The chain links TRBV18 to TRBJ1-2; possible D gene TRBD1, 5 bases. Germline V lookup: CDR1 KGHSH, CDR2 LQKENI. Trimming stripped 0 bases from V and 6 bases from J, with 14 bases between. This CDR3 spans 15 amino acids. As DNA, the CDR3 is TGTGCCAGCTCACCACCAGCCGGCAGGGCAAATGGCTACACCTTC. Translating it yields CASSPPAGRANGYTF.

CDR3 bases: TGTGCCAGCAGCGTGCTCCCGGGACAGGGGTCGAGGGGGGAGTTCTTC. Residues: CASSVLPGQGSRGEFF. The V and J genes are TRBV7-2 and TRBJ2-1, with 10 nucleotides matching TRBD1. The CDR3 loop spans 16 amino acids. The germline V gene has CDR1 SGHTA and CDR2 FQGNSA. V shed 5 bases and J 14 bases; nucleotides not matched to a gene: 18.